The present entry profiles one T cell receptor (beta chain) with its context. The count of this clone is one. Its antigen is not yet known. The sample holds no much larger clone one base away, and base qualities are not on file. Collaborating institutions collected whole blood in K2EDTA tubes following their own protocols. Collaborator samples were shipped for TCRbeta analysis as frozen whole blood, isolated PBMCs, or DNA extracted from either sample type. TCRbeta CDR3 regions were amplified from genomic DNA using the immunoSEQ Assay, a bias-controlled multiplex PCR. The original methods were these. Within the assay, amplification of reference gene primers was used to estimate how many nucleated cells each sample contained. To quantify the absolute abundance of each unique TCRbeta CDR3 rearrangement, sequence reads were collapsed and filtered. For each sample, productive Simpson clonality was calculated by taking the square root of Simpson's diversity index across productive rearrangements. TCRdb stores this immuneACCESS table with in-frame sequences only. Part of the clones is absent; in the studies checked, under half of the shortfall reflects unresolved V genes, and no reason is known for the rest. V and J calls and clone size are copied from that table; D and trimming were computed from the DNA. This sample has about 130,000 clones in its table, and more than 80% of those were observed once. Approximately 4.3% of the sample is held by the ten biggest clonotypes.

The sample is drawn from a study of blood T cell repertoires in COVID-19 (dated by TCRdb to 2018 to 2021). With regard to the full study: The collaborator samples originated in the United States, Italy and Spain and spanned the acute and convalescent phases of COVID-19. The material from the prospective study consisted of cDNA or gDNA derived from T cells, B-cell-depleted T cells, or PBMCs. The dataset comprised deeply sampled blood TCRbeta repertoires from subjects exposed to, actively infected with, or recovered from COVID-19. The repertoires were made available in a free public database intended to serve as a resource for research on the immune response to SARS-CoV-2. Samples came from the ongoing ImmuneRACE study (first 160 participants) plus 1,254 subjects from 6 global collaborators. Sample metadata almost always included a de-identified subject ID, COVID-19 status, age in years and sex. Where HLA class I and class II types were available, the types were taken from metadata supplied by the sample provider, not from assay-based typing.

Including cysteine and phenylalanine, the CDR3 has 15 amino acids. This entry keeps only the CDR3 DNA: 45 bases, framed from base 1. Trimmed from V: 5 bases; trimmed from J: 4 bases; junction bases lacking a gene match: 9. Reading the germline V gene (reference sequence) gives CDR1 MNHEY and CDR2 SMNVEV. What the authors observed across the whole study: The amount of clinical and demographic metadata varied by source and participant and was provided uncurated.

The sequencing input was peripheral blood. The rearrangement combines TRBV27 with TRBJ2-7, with 9 central nucleotides matching TRBD1. The TCR comes from a human donor in a cohort sampled during active COVID-19. CDR3 protein: CASSRKPGTGYEQYF. The sequence in DNA is TGTGCCAGCAGTCGAAAACCGGGGACAGGGTACGAGCAGTACTTC.